This T cell receptor (beta chain) originates from a study of cytomegalovirus exposure and HLA in healthy donors. This clone was observed once. The target antigen is unknown. A multiplex PCR was run with 60 Vbeta primers and 13 Jbeta primers. Profiling relied on immunoSEQ multiplex PCR, and the TCRdb table lists in-frame clones only, not all of them. The sample has about 180,000 clones, more than 65% seen once. V lost 1 base, J lost 6 bases, and 4 bases stayed unmatched. The CDR3 runs 14 residues. Per the germline V gene, CDR1 is SGHVS and CDR2 is FNYEAQ. Study findings and constraints: V- and J-gene trimming in TCR beta was tied to a missense DCLRE1C variant by an analysis performed later. Being indistinguishable, some V segments were excluded, TRBV6-2 and TRBV6-3 among them.

The specimen was PBMCs. This sequence originates from a woman aged 45 to 65 in good health and CMV-seronegative. This chain connects TRBV7-6 to TRBJ2-3; 7 bases align to TRBD2. Here the CDR3 DNA reads TGTGCCAGCAGCTTAGATCCGCGGGGGGATACGCAGTATTTT. It translates to CASSLDPRGDTQYF.